This TCR beta chain was retrieved from a study of T-cell memory formation after mild COVID-19 (dated by TCRdb to the early 2020s). Looking at the study overall: TCR sequence clusters from the two donors were largely donor specific. T-cell clones expanding and contracting after mild COVID-19 in a couple of donors were tracked by longitudinal TCRalpha and TCRbeta repertoire sequencing. The cohort was made up of two young adult volunteers, one female and one male, who were previously healthy.

Ficoll-Paque density gradient centrifugation was the method used to isolate PBMCs. Sequencing used an Illumina NovaSeq 6000. cDNA libraries for TCRalpha and TCRbeta were prepared by 5'RACE using constant-segment primers, with sample barcodes and unique molecular identifiers added. Trizol reagent was used to extract RNA from every sample. The libraries were amplified in two PCR steps, and the second step added a second sample barcode and Illumina TruSeq adapters. The libraries were sequenced on an Illumina NovaSeq using 2 x 150 bp paired-end reads. Regarding the original processing steps: The reads were demultiplexed and collapsed into UMI-guided consensus sequences using migec v1.2.7. Using mixcr v2.1.11, UMI consensuses were aligned to TRA and TRB V and J templates and then assembled into clonotypes. A clonotype was counted as expanded or contracted only when both edgeR and NoisET called the clonotype significant, with the noise models trained on biological replicates. edgeR calls used a false discovery rate-adjusted p below 0.01 and a log2 fold-change threshold of 1. As an exploratory analysis of dynamics, max-normalized trajectories of the 1000 most abundant clonotypes were examined with PCA combined with hierarchical clustering. Separately sequenced CD4+ and CD8+ repertoires were used to assign the CD4 or CD8 phenotype of responding clones. The public reads were reprocessed in TCRdb via fastp at Q25 and MiXCR, keeping in-frame beta chains. Every distinct CDR3 protein forms one entry, paired with its most common genes and DNA. These V and J calls derive from TCRdb rather than the authors' analysis. In this sample the table shows approximately 430,000 distinct CDR3 sequences, about a quarter of which occur a single time. 13% of the sample is in the top ten clones.

Results the study describes overall, beyond this receptor: The detection of some responding clones in pre-infection memory suggests that pre-existing cross-reactive memory T cells joined the SARS-CoV-2 response. Only a couple of mild cases were covered in the study, and larger cohorts including severe cases with pre-infection samples were considered necessary. Balanced CD4/CD8 phenotypes were observed for clones contracting from day 15 to 85, whereas a bias towards CD4+ was observed for a second wave of clones expanding from day 15 to 37. Contracting CD4+ clones turned up mainly in the CM and EM memory subsets, whereas EMRA was where CD8+ clones were enriched. SARS-CoV-2 specificity of the second-wave clones peaking on day 37 was not confirmed.

A note on this clonotype: Its antigen remains unidentified. Per-base qualities were not stored, and no clone one base away is much larger.

CDR1 SGHRS and CDR2 YFSETQ are derived from the germline V gene. The CDR3 spans 15 residues, from the cysteine through the phenylalanine. Kept here is only the CDR3 DNA, which spans 45 bases and is read in frame from base 1. Clipping removes 3 bases from V and 5 bases from J, with 9 as the unmatched junction base count. The receptor comes from an adult woman who had mild COVID-19 (a few samples of this study predate the infection). The sample titles of this study are shuffled in the database, so cell type and time point are left out; the donor was told from shared clones. The V and J genes are TRBV5-1 and TRBJ2-7, with 9 bases aligning to TRBD1. The sequenced material came from PBMCs or a T cell subset sorted from them (not recorded which). The sequence in DNA is TGCGCCAGCAGCTCACCGGGACAGGGTCTCCACGAGCAGTACTTC. This codes for CASSSPGQGLHEQYF. When the CDR3 is completed using the reference TRBV5-1 and TRBJ2-7 genes on either side, the full variable domain is KAGVTQTPRYLIKTRGQQVTLSCSPISGHRSVSWYQQTPGQGLQFLFEYFSETQRNKGNFPGRFSGRQFSNSRSEMNVSTLELGDSALYLCASSSPGQGLHEQYFGPGTRLTVT.